Listed below are T cell receptor beta chains from one sample, sequenced in a study of neurological immune-mediated disorders. TCRdb passed the 5' RACE reads through MiXCR, listing each CDR3 protein once. The sample shows about 40,000 distinct CDR3 sequences, 3% to 3.5% of them seen only once. The sequenced material came from PBMCs. The receptors originated from a woman aged 60-75 years with multiple sclerosis. Each CDR3 is given with its conserved first and last residue. A D gene is named only where the DNA matches it firmly. Clone size is given for some rows only: seen once, a few or many times, or a class if the clone is expanded.

v_call	clone_size	j_call	d_call	cdr3_aa	cdr3_nt
TRBV7-8	many	TRBJ2-1	.	CASSLGLYNEQFF	TGTGCCAGCAGCTTGGGACTTTACAATGAGCAGTTCTTC
TRBV5-1	many	TRBJ1-2	TRBD1	CASSLTGANYGYTF	TGCGCCAGCAGCTTGACAGGGGCTAACTATGGCTACACCTTC
TRBV7-2	many	TRBJ2-5	TRBD2	CATAGGLLETQYF	TGTGCCACTGCGGGGGGGCTTTTGGAGACCCAGTACTTC
TRBV24-1	many	TRBJ2-3	.	CATSDLRGPGDTQYF	TGTGCCACCAGTGATTTGCGGGGGCCTGGAGATACGCAGTATTTT
TRBV7-9	many	TRBJ2-5	TRBD1	CASSLRGRTGGQETQYF	TGTGCCAGCAGCCTCCGGGGGAGGACAGGGGGCCAAGAGACCCAGTACTTC
TRBV5-1	many	TRBJ1-1	.	CASSLPTAPLWGRPYLNTEAFF	TGCGCCAGCAGCTTGCCAACAGCGCCGTTATGGGGCCGACCGTATTTAAACACTGAAGCTTTCTTT
TRBV20-1	many	TRBJ2-3	TRBD1	CSASHGTGGTDTQYF	TGCAGTGCTAGCCACGGGACAGGGGGCACAGATACGCAGTATTTT
TRBV5-1	many	TRBJ1-1	.	CASRSEIGEIFAEAFF	TGCGCCAGCAGATCGGAAATCGGGGAAATATTTGCTGAAGCTTTCTTT
TRBV25-1	many	TRBJ2-7	.	CASSEDYREQYF	TGTGCCAGCAGTGAGGACTATCGCGAGCAGTACTTC
TRBV9	many	TRBJ2-2	.	CASSVTSQGLVSGELFF	TGTGCCAGCAGCGTAACTTCACAGGGTTTGGTATCCGGGGAGCTGTTTTTT
TRBV15	few	TRBJ1-3	.	CATSRDSRGYGTSGNTIYF	TGTGCCACCAGCAGAGATAGTAGGGGTTATGGCACGTCTGGAAACACCATATATTTT
TRBV6-5	many	TRBJ2-1	TRBD2	CASSYSSSGGDYNEQFF	TGTGCCAGCAGTTACTCATCCAGCGGGGGAGATTACAATGAGCAGTTCTTC
TRBV12-5	many	TRBJ2-5	.	CASGPSRETQYF	TGTGCTAGTGGCCCCAGCCGGGAGACCCAGTACTTC
TRBV25-1	many	TRBJ1-4	.	CASSRVNEKLFF	TGTGCCAGCAGCAGGGTGAATGAAAAACTGTTTTTT
TRBV20-1	many	TRBJ1-6	.	CSARLSVVGSPLHF	TGCAGTGCTAGATTGTCTGTGGTTGGATCACCCCTCCACTTT
TRBV6-4	many	TRBJ2-1	.	CASSRSGAPRQNEQFF	TGTGCCAGCAGTCGTTCGGGGGCCCCACGTCAGAATGAGCAGTTCTTC
TRBV7-9	many	TRBJ2-7	.	CASRPGATYEQYF	TGTGCCAGCAGGCCCGGGGCGACCTACGAGCAGTACTTC
TRBV10-3	many	TRBJ1-2	.	CAISESNYGYTF	TGTGCCATCAGTGAGTCTAACTATGGCTACACCTTC
TRBV6-1	many	TRBJ2-1	TRBD1	CASKGRQGSDEQFF	TGTGCCAGCAAGGGTAGACAGGGTAGCGATGAGCAGTTCTTC
TRBV20-1	many	TRBJ2-3	.	CSASGPDRFSTDTQYF	TGCAGTGCTAGTGGGCCCGACAGGTTTAGCACAGATACGCAGTATTTT
TRBV5-1	many	TRBJ2-7	.	CASSLRGREQYF	TGCGCCAGCAGCCTGAGAGGGCGCGAGCAGTACTTC
TRBV5-1	many	TRBJ2-3	TRBD2	CASQPTSGGGTDTQYF	TGCGCCAGCCAACCGACTAGCGGGGGAGGCACAGATACGCAGTATTTT
TRBV4-1	many	TRBJ2-2	.	CASSQEGRARNTGELFF	TGCGCCAGCAGCCAAGAGGGTAGGGCTCGCAACACCGGGGAGCTGTTTTTT
TRBV7-2	many	TRBJ2-7	.	CASSSLARALGEQYF	TGTGCCAGCAGCTCCCTGGCGCGGGCTCTCGGTGAGCAGTACTTC
TRBV5-4	many	TRBJ2-5	.	CASSSQGGGTQYF	TGTGCCAGCAGCTCCCAGGGGGGGGGGACCCAGTACTTC
TRBV18	many	TRBJ2-7	TRBD2	CASSSSGTSGGGEQYF	TGTGCCAGCTCATCCTCCGGGACTAGCGGGGGAGGGGAGCAGTACTTC
TRBV25-1	many	TRBJ1-1	.	CASSEYRNLNTEAFF	TGTGCCAGCAGTGAATATAGGAATTTGAACACTGAAGCTTTCTTT
TRBV4-1	many	TRBJ1-1	.	CASSQRTLGAMNTEAFF	TGCGCCAGCAGCCAACGGACTTTAGGAGCTATGAACACTGAAGCTTTCTTT
TRBV10-3	many	TRBJ2-5	TRBD1	CAIRGQSPQETQYF	TGTGCCATCAGGGGACAGAGCCCCCAAGAGACCCAGTACTTC
TRBV4-1	medium-sized	TRBJ2-5	.	CASSPPGGSETQYF	TGCGCCAGCAGCCCTCCAGGGGGGTCGGAGACCCAGTACTTC
TRBV20-1	many	TRBJ2-2	TRBD1	CSAPSGGNTGELFF	TGCAGTGCTCCCTCAGGGGGGAACACCGGGGAGCTGTTTTTT
TRBV10-2	many	TRBJ2-1	.	CASSGEGLSGFF	TGCGCCAGCAGTGGGGAAGGTCTATCAGGGTTCTTC
TRBV5-1	many	TRBJ2-7	.	CASRVSAGAGYEQYF	TGCGCCAGCAGGGTGAGCGCAGGGGCGGGCTACGAGCAGTACTTC
TRBV14	many	TRBJ1-2	TRBD1	CASSPLGQGVTLNYGYTF	TGTGCCAGCAGCCCCCTAGGACAGGGGGTTACCCTTAACTATGGCTACACCTTC
TRBV5-1	many	TRBJ1-5	.	CASSLAPGEHQPQHF	TGCGCCAGCAGCTTGGCGCCAGGGGAACATCAGCCCCAGCATTTT
TRBV6-5	medium-sized	TRBJ2-5	.	CASRFAGVQETQYF	TGTGCCAGCAGGTTTGCAGGGGTCCAAGAGACCCAGTACTTC
TRBV6-5	many	TRBJ1-3	TRBD1	CASSYLRDRAGNTIYF	TGTGCCAGCAGTTACCTCCGGGACAGGGCTGGAAACACCATATATTTT
TRBV20-1	many	TRBJ1-1	TRBD1	CSALGPGQGATYNTEAFF	TGCAGTGCACTGGGACCGGGACAGGGGGCCACTTATAACACTGAAGCTTTCTTT
TRBV6-6	.	TRBJ2-3	TRBD2	CASSYSTGVAGGHTDTQYF	TGTGCCAGCAGTTACTCGACAGGCGTAGCGGGGGGGCATACAGATACGCAGTATTTT
TRBV20-1	many	TRBJ2-2	.	CSARWVNTGELFF	TGCAGTGCTAGATGGGTAAACACCGGGGAGCTGTTTTTT
TRBV12-3/TRBV12-4	many	TRBJ1-1	TRBD1	CASSLSGGGTEAFF	TGTGCCAGCAGTTTATCAGGGGGCGGAACTGAAGCTTTCTTT
TRBV19	many	TRBJ1-1	.	CASSRGMNTEAFF	TGTGCCAGTAGTCGAGGGATGAACACTGAAGCTTTCTTT
TRBV7-2	many	TRBJ2-3	.	CASSTSTLAPTQYF	TGTGCCAGCAGCACTTCGACTTTGGCGCCTACGCAGTATTTT
TRBV7-8	many	TRBJ2-4	.	CASSLSTKNIQYF	TGTGCCAGCAGTTTAAGTACCAAAAACATTCAGTACTTC
TRBV5-1	many	TRBJ1-4	TRBD1	CASSSTGSNEKLFF	TGCGCCAGCAGCTCGACAGGGAGTAATGAAAAACTGTTTTTT
TRBV5-1	many	TRBJ2-1	TRBD1	CASSLAPGTGVNEQFF	TGCGCCAGCAGCTTGGCCCCCGGGACAGGGGTAAATGAGCAGTTCTTC
TRBV18	many	TRBJ1-2	TRBD1	CASSRDSYYGYTF	TGTGCCAGCTCAAGGGACAGCTATTATGGCTACACCTTC
TRBV10-3	many	TRBJ2-4	.	CAISEVADHGKNIQYF	TGTGCCATCAGTGAGGTGGCGGATCATGGCAAAAACATTCAGTACTTC
TRBV3-1	many	TRBJ2-4	.	CASSHLPGPAFTPIQYF	TGTGCCAGCAGCCACCTCCCAGGTCCGGCGTTTACTCCTATTCAGTACTTC
TRBV12-3/TRBV12-4	many	TRBJ2-2	.	CATTYVFSGELFF	TGTGCCACCACCTACGTCTTTTCCGGGGAGCTGTTTTTT
TRBV9	many	TRBJ1-1	.	CASSPRRDTEAFF	TGTGCCAGCAGCCCGAGAAGGGACACTGAAGCTTTCTTT
TRBV19	many	TRBJ2-2	.	CASKKAGELFF	TGTGCCAGTAAGAAAGCCGGGGAGCTGTTTTTT
TRBV20-1	many	TRBJ2-2	TRBD1	CSARHITGTGGTGELFF	TGCAGTGCTAGACATATAACCGGGACAGGGGGCACCGGGGAGCTGTTTTTT
TRBV15	many	TRBJ2-3	TRBD1	CATSAMGTGLDTQYF	TGTGCCACCAGCGCTATGGGGACAGGGCTGGATACGCAGTATTTT
TRBV3-1	many	TRBJ1-2	TRBD1	CASSQGQGLSGYTF	TGTGCCAGCAGCCAAGGACAGGGGCTGAGTGGCTACACCTTC
TRBV3-1	many	TRBJ2-5	TRBD1	CASSQVGTGETQYF	TGTGCCAGCAGCCAAGTCGGGACAGGGGAGACCCAGTACTTC